The entry below describes one TCR beta chain. This entry belongs to a study of cytomegalovirus exposure and HLA in healthy donors. It was with 60 Vbeta and 13 Jbeta primers that the PCR ran. Data came from immunoSEQ multiplex PCR; TCRdb stores just in-frame clones and leaves some out. Of 200,000 to 250,000 clones listed, more than 75% are singletons. The germline V gene has CDR1 SNHLY and CDR2 FYNNEI. Trimming took 0 bases from V and 5 from J, leaving 17 bases between them. The CDR3 is 16 amino acids. The sample consisted of PBMCs. The chain joins TRBV2 to TRBJ2-7; D perhaps matches TRBD2 (6 bases). This sequence was found in a woman between 40 and 50 years old in good health and CMV-seronegative. CDR3 bases: TGTGCCAGCAGTGAAGCCTGGGCGGGGCTAAGCCACGAGCAGTACTTC. Its translation is CASSEAWAGLSHEQYF.